The 16 T cell receptor beta chains given below trace back to one sample, sequenced in a study of blood T cell repertoires in COVID-19. Produced via immunoSEQ multiplex PCR; TCRdb's table is partial and in-frame only. The sample contains about 310,000 clones, more than 75% of which appear only once. The sample consisted of peripheral blood. These receptors were taken from a woman aged 45-65 years who had recovered from COVID-19.

This clone has more than one count but fewer than ten. The chain links TRBV19 to TRBJ1-5; 8 bases are a match to TRBD1. V shed 7 bases and J 5 bases; nucleotides not matched to a gene: 10. This CDR3 region has 15 residues. Germline CDR1 is LNHDA and CDR2 is SQIVND (reference sequence). The CDR3 DNA follows: TGTGCCAGTACCCTAGGCGGGACAGGATATCAGCCCCAGCATTTT. Translation: CASTLGGTGYQPQHF.

The chain combines TRBV7-8 with TRBJ1-5, with D maybe TRBD1 (5 bases). Germline V gives CDR1 SGHVS, CDR2 FQNEAQ. The CDR3 is 16 amino acids. Trimming removed 3 bases from V and 5 bases from J, with 17 bases in between. For the CDR3, the DNA is TGTGCCAGCAGCTTGGCCGCAGGGAGGGTAGATCAGCCCCAGCATTTT. It is translated as CASSLAAGRVDQPQHF.

The genes are TRBV5-4 and TRBJ2-2; weak D call: TRBD1 (6 bases). Deletions cut 7 bases from V and 6 bases from J, with 16 bases between. The germline V gene has CDR1 SGHNT and CDR2 YYREEE (reference sequence). The CDR3 sequence is 14 residues long. The DNA of the CDR3 is TGTGCCAGCTCTAGCCTAGGGGGTCCCGGGGAGCTGTTTTTT. Protein product: CASSSLGGPGELFF.

The chain carries TRBV7-2 and TRBJ2-7, with 9 bases lining up with TRBD1. CDR1 SGHTA and CDR2 FQGNSA come from the germline V gene. V gave up 6 bases and J gave up 6 bases; unmatched junction bases: 9. The CDR3 has 14 amino acids. The CDR3 is CASSEPGQGPEQYF. Here the CDR3 DNA reads TGTGCCAGCAGTGAGCCGGGACAGGGCCCCGAGCAGTACTTC. The variable domain in full, completed from reference TRBV7-2 and TRBJ2-7, reads GAGVSQSPSNKVTEKGKDVELRCDPISGHTALYWYRQSLGQGLEFLIYFQGNSAPDKSGLPSDRFSAERTGGSVSTLTIQRTQQEDSAVYLCASSEPGQGPEQYFGPGTRLTVT.

This chain links TRBV6-2 or TRBV6-3 with TRBJ1-2; possible D gene TRBD1, 6 bases. The germline gives CDR1 MNHEY, CDR2 SVGEGT. The CDR3 contains 17 residues. The V end was cut by 2 bases, the J end by 3 bases, with 19 bases between. This chain's CDR3 is CASSYPSTGELDYGYTF. CDR3 sequence (DNA): TGTGCCAGCAGTTACCCCTCGACAGGCGAATTGGACTATGGCTACACCTTC.

This chain uses TRBV18 with TRBJ1-2; 7 bases align to TRBD1. Germline values: CDR1 KGHSH, CDR2 LQKENI. J gave up 4 bases and V 3 bases, and 5 bases lay outside the gene matches. CDR3 length: 14 residues. Here the CDR3 reads CASSPGTAGYGYTF. In nucleotides, the CDR3 is TGTGCCAGCTCACCTGGGACAGCGGGCTATGGCTACACCTTC.

This chain joins TRBV11-1 and TRBJ2-2; perhaps TRBD1 as D (6 bases). CDR1 and CDR2 from the germline V gene are SGHAT and FQDESV (reference sequence). The CDR3 spans 15 residues. V was pared by 5 bases and J by 0 bases, with 10 bases between. CDR3 sequence: CASSKGHSNTGELFF. The CDR3 DNA sequence: TGTGCCAGCAGCAAGGGACACTCGAACACCGGGGAGCTGTTTTTT.

The gene calls are TRBV24-1 and TRBJ2-5, with a weak D call TRBD1 (5 bases). This CDR3 comprises 14 residues. Germline V CDR1 and CDR2: KGHDR, SFDVKD. V gave up 2 bases and J gave up 3 bases, with 9 bases separating them. As DNA, the CDR3 is TGTGCCACCAGTGATTCAGGGTTGGAAGAGACCCAGTACTTC. This gives the protein CATSDSGLEETQYF.

Only one count was recorded for this clone. The chain links TRBV11-2 to TRBJ2-3, with a tentative D call TRBD2 (5 bases). This CDR3 contains 13 residues. Germline V gives CDR1 SGHAT, CDR2 FQNNGV. V was clipped by 5 bases and J by 4 bases, with 10 bases between them. CDR3: CASSQEGPDTQYF. The DNA of the CDR3 is TGTGCCAGCAGCCAAGAGGGCCCAGATACGCAGTATTTT. Together with reference TRBV11-2 and TRBJ2-3, the CDR3 gives the full variable domain: EAGVAQSPRYKIIEKRQSVAFWCNPISGHATLYWYQQILGQGPKLLIQFQNNGVVDDSQLPKDRFSAERLKGVDSTLKIQPAKLEDSAVYLCASSQEGPDTQYFGPGTRLTVL.

This rearrangement joins TRBV11-2 to TRBJ2-6; D is undetermined. Trimming stripped 3 bases from V and 0 bases from J, with 9 bases between. The CDR3 is 16 residues long. The germline V gene has CDR1 SGHAT and CDR2 FQNNGV. The CDR3 loop reads CASSFSPRSGANVLTF. DNA for the CDR3: TGTGCCAGCAGCTTCTCCCCCCGCTCTGGGGCCAACGTCCTGACTTTC. Drawing the rest from reference TRBV11-2 and TRBJ2-6, the complete variable domain is EAGVAQSPRYKIIEKRQSVAFWCNPISGHATLYWYQQILGQGPKLLIQFQNNGVVDDSQLPKDRFSAERLKGVDSTLKIQPAKLEDSAVYLCASSFSPRSGANVLTFGAGSRLTVL.

V gene TRBV19 combines with J gene TRBJ1-1; D ambiguous. The CDR3 length is 12 residues. Germline loops: CDR1 LNHDA, CDR2 SQIVND (reference sequence). Trimming removed 5 bases from V and 1 base from J, with 5 bases in between. This CDR3 is CASSAENTEAFF. CDR3 nucleotides: TGTGCCAGTAGTGCGGAGAACACTGAAGCTTTCTTT.

The V gene is TRBV28, the J gene TRBJ1-6; 7 bases are shared with TRBD1. This CDR3 region has 12 residues. V shed 5 bases and J 8 bases; nucleotides not matched to a gene: 0. Germline CDR1 is MDHEN and CDR2 is SYDVKM. In DNA, the CDR3 is TGTGCCAGCAGTACAGGGGATTCACCCCTCCACTTT. Protein sequence: CASSTGDSPLHF.

This clone was seen a single time. The genes are TRBV11-2 and TRBJ1-1; 9 bases fit TRBD1. The CDR3 extends over 16 amino acids. Trimming cost V 2 bases and J 5 bases; bases outside gene matches: 9. Germline assignment: CDR1 SGHAT and CDR2 FQNNGV. CDR3 sequence (DNA): TGTGCCAGCAGCTTAACAGGGGGCAGTGTGGGGACTGAAGCTTTCTTT. Translated, it gives CASSLTGGSVGTEAFF.

This chain uses TRBV5-1 with TRBJ1-4; D unclear. V was cut by 4 bases and J by 0 bases, with 7 bases left in between. CDR1 SGHRS and CDR2 YFSETQ come from the germline V gene. The CDR3 length is 14 residues. The CDR3 loop reads CASSEFTTNEKLFF. CDR3 coding DNA: TGCGCCAGCAGCGAGTTTACAACTAATGAAAAACTGTTTTTT.

This clone appeared a single time. V is TRBV4-3 and J is TRBJ1-1, with D unclear. Deletions cut 0 bases from V and 11 bases from J, with 16 bases between. Germline V gene lookup returns CDR1 LGHNA and CDR2 YSLEER. The CDR3 consists of 14 residues. Here the CDR3 reads CASSQEGRRGQAFF. CDR3 DNA sequence: TGCGCCAGCAGCCAAGAAGGCCGAAGAGGGCAGGCTTTCTTT.

DNA for the CDR3: TGTGCCAGCTCATCCGGACAGGGGCGCGACCATGGCTACACCTTC. Amino acid sequence: CASSSGQGRDHGYTF. The chain links TRBV18 to TRBJ1-2, with 9 bases fitting TRBD1. Trimming removed 5 bases from V and 6 bases from J; junction bases left unmatched: 10. The germline CDR1 and CDR2 sequences are KGHSH and LQKENI. CDR3 length: 15 residues. The full variable domain, completed using reference TRBV18 and TRBJ1-2, is NAGVMQNPRHLVRRRGQEARLRCSPMKGHSHVYWYRQLPEEGLKFMVYLQKENIIDESGMPKERFSAEFPKEGPSILRIQQVVRGDSAAYFCASSSGQGRDHGYTFGSGTRLTVV.